One sample yielded the 13 T cell receptor beta chains listed below, sequenced in a study of control samples from healthy donors and cancer patients. Repertoires were generated with immunoSEQ multiplex PCR, while TCRdb's copy carries only in-frame clones and drops some. This table has more than 85,000 clones, 90% appearing once. Specimen: blood. The receptors were gathered from a human donor in good health. The donor label of this sample is uncertain.

The chain employs TRBV7-6 and TRBJ1-3, with TRBD1 identical over 7 bases. There are 20 residues in the CDR3. After removal of 1 base from V and 0 bases from J, the junction contained 15 bases not matched to a gene. Germline V gene sequence: CDR1 SGHVS, CDR2 FNYEAQ. The CDR3 loop is CASSLVYWGTAVPSGNTIYF. The CDR3 region has the DNA TGTGCCAGCAGCTTAGTCTACTGGGGGACAGCCGTACCCTCTGGAAACACCATATATTTT.

The chain carries TRBV10-3 and TRBJ2-7, with TRBD2 matching 7 bases. This CDR3 is 12 amino acids long. V shed 10 bases, J shed 4 bases, and the junction held 7 bases outside the gene matches. From germline, CDR1 is ENHRY and CDR2 SYGVKD. The CDR3 reads CATQGGEYEQYF. CDR3 coding DNA: TGTGCCACCCAGGGAGGGGAATACGAGCAGTACTTC.

The chain couples TRBV30 to TRBJ2-5; D perhaps matches TRBD1 (5 bases). This CDR3 is built from 12 residues. The germline V and J ends were trimmed by 2 bases and 4 bases, with 8 bases remaining between them. From germline, CDR1 is GTSNPN and CDR2 SVGIG (reference sequence). In nucleotides, the CDR3 is TGTGCCTGGAGTCAGCAGGGAGAGACCCAGTACTTC. Its translation is CAWSQQGETQYF.

The chain couples TRBV5-5 to TRBJ2-7; unclear D gene. The CDR3 contains 13 residues. The germline CDR1 and CDR2 sequences are SGHKS and YYEKEE (reference sequence). V was cut by 4 bases and J by 6 bases, with 14 bases left in between. The CDR3 sequence is CASSTTTLGEQYV. The CDR3 bases are TGTGCCAGCAGCACGACAACCTTGGGCGAGCAGTACGTC.

The J gene is TRBJ1-2, the V gene TRBV20-1; D gene unclear. The CDR3 length is 11 residues. Looked up from germline, CDR1 is DFQATT and CDR2 is SNEGSKA (reference sequence). The V end was cut by 1 base, the J end by 5 bases, with 5 bases between. The CDR3 nucleotides are TGCAGTGCTAGAGTAGGATATGGCTACACCTTC. Its protein product is CSARVGYGYTF.

The chain links TRBV6-1 to TRBJ2-7; no firm D call. Germline CDR1 MNHNS, CDR2 SASEGT. This CDR3 is built from 13 residues. V was trimmed by 3 bases and J by 3 bases, leaving 9 bases between them. CDR3 sequence reads: CASSDRSNYEQYF. In DNA, the CDR3 is TGTGCCAGCAGTGACAGAAGCAACTACGAGCAGTACTTC.

The chain is built from TRBV11-3 and TRBJ2-2, with D tentatively TRBD2 (5 bases). CDR1 is SGHNT, CDR2 YENEEA, per germline. Trimming removed 2 bases from V and 4 bases from J, with 17 bases in between. The CDR3 is made up of 17 amino acids. CDR3 loop: CASSLLSSRGGTGELFF. CDR3 bases: TGTGCCAGCAGCTTATTAAGTTCTCGGGGTGGCACCGGGGAGCTGTTTTTT.

Remarks on this clone: Other DNA sequences from this sample encode an identical CDR3 as well. This chain joins TRBV5-1 and TRBJ1-2, with D perhaps TRBD1 (6 bases). CDR1 is SGHRS, CDR2 YFSETQ, per germline. This CDR3 contains 14 residues. The V and J ends lost 0 bases and 2 bases respectively, with 8 bases between them. CDR3 loop: CASSLGQENYGYTF. CDR3 DNA: TGCGCCAGCAGCTTGGGACAGGAGAACTATGGCTACACCTTC.

This chain links TRBV3-1 (or the pseudogene TRBV3-2) with TRBJ1-1, with TRBD1 identical over 9 bases. Germline V gene sequence: CDR1 LGHDT, CDR2 YNNKEL (reference sequence). The CDR3 consists of 17 residues. V dropped 4 bases and J dropped 3; count of bases not matched to a gene: 12. The CDR3 bases are TGTGCCAGCAGCCCCTTATCCGGGACAGGGCGAGACACTGAAGCTTTCTTT. It is translated as CASSPLSGTGRDTEAFF.

The genes are TRBV5-1 and TRBJ2-4, with D maybe TRBD1 (6 bases). V dropped 2 bases and J dropped 7 bases, with 16 bases sitting between them. This CDR3 contains 15 residues. Germline values: CDR1 SGHRS, CDR2 YFSETQ. The CDR3 DNA reads TGCGCCAGCAGCTTTACCACAGGGTTCGGGAACATTCAGTACTTC. This codes for CASSFTTGFGNIQYF.

The chain has TRBV12-3 or TRBV12-4 and TRBJ1-5; TRBD1 matches at 8 bases. Trimming cost V 6 bases and J 7 bases; bases outside gene matches: 5. This CDR3 has 13 residues. CDR3 nucleotide sequence: TGTGCCAGCAGAAGGACAGGGCGCCAGCCCCAGCATTTT. Amino acids: CASRRTGRQPQHF.

The chain links TRBV11-2 to TRBJ1-2; D is unresolved. The CDR3 is made up of 13 amino acids. Trimming shortened V by 5 bases and J by 0 bases, and 7 bases separated the two germline ends. The germline V gene has CDR1 SGHAT and CDR2 FQNNGV. This CDR3 is CASSETTNYGYTF. Here the CDR3 DNA reads TGTGCCAGCAGCGAAACAACTAACTATGGCTACACCTTC.

The chain recombines TRBV5-1 with TRBJ2-1; 7 bases line up with TRBD2. The length of the CDR3 is 17 residues. Per the germline V gene, CDR1 is SGHRS and CDR2 is YFSETQ. Trimming took 0 bases from V and 2 from J; bases not matched to a gene: 8. CDR3 DNA: TGCGCCAGCAGCTTGGGGGAGGGTAGGCACCCCTACAATGAGCAGTTCTTC. Its protein product is CASSLGEGRHPYNEQFF.